These 20 T cell receptor beta chains were sequenced from one sample in a study of blood T cell repertoires in COVID-19. This table comes from immunoSEQ multiplex PCR, and its TCRdb copy is limited to in-frame clones, with some not included. The sample comprises some 70,000 clones, over 70% of which are singletons, and roughly 2.4% rests with the top ten. Material: peripheral blood. These receptors all come from a human donor in a cohort sampled during active COVID-19.

This chain connects TRBV5-4 to TRBJ2-3, with a weak D call TRBD1 (5 bases). The V and J ends lost 0 bases and 2 bases respectively, with 16 bases between them. This CDR3 is built from 17 residues. Germline V gives CDR1 SGHNT, CDR2 YYREEE (reference sequence). The CDR3 loop reads CASSLAVGKGYTDTQYF. The CDR3 coding sequence is TGTGCCAGCAGCTTGGCCGTCGGAAAGGGGTACACAGATACGCAGTATTTT.

The chain carries TRBV4-1 and TRBJ1-3, with D possibly TRBD1 on 5 matching bases. The CDR3 runs to 17 residues. The V and J ends lost 2 bases and 0 bases respectively, with 14 bases between them. CDR1 and CDR2 from the germline V gene are MGHRA and YSYEKL. CDR3 amino acids: CASSQWSGGNSGNTIYF. In DNA form, the CDR3 reads TGCGCCAGCAGCCAATGGTCTGGGGGGAACTCTGGAAACACCATATATTTT.

CDR3 nucleotide sequence: TGTGCCAGCAGTCCCGGGACAGTTTCCTACAATGAGCAGTTCTTC. Its protein product is CASSPGTVSYNEQFF. V usage is TRBV28 and J usage is TRBJ2-1; 7 nucleotides line up with TRBD1. The germline V gene encodes CDR1 MDHEN and CDR2 SYDVKM. The V gene end was trimmed by 5 bases and the J gene end by 1 base; junction bases not matched to a gene: 5. The CDR3 length is 15 residues. Drawing the rest from reference TRBV28 and TRBJ2-1, the complete variable domain is DVKVTQSSRYLVKRTGEKVFLECVQDMDHENMFWYRQDPGLGLRLIYFSYDVKMKEKGDIPEGYSVSREKKERFSLILESASTNQTSMYLCASSPGTVSYNEQFFGPGTRLTVL.

This chain joins TRBV28 and TRBJ1-4, with D perhaps TRBD1 (5 bases). Germline assignment: CDR1 MDHEN and CDR2 SYDVKM. The germline V and J ends were trimmed by 3 bases and 7 bases, with 12 bases remaining between them. The CDR3 runs 14 residues. The CDR3 region has the DNA TGTGCCAGCAGTTTGGGGGGGGTGTCTGAAAAACTGTTTTTT. This sequence encodes CASSLGGVSEKLFF.

The J gene is TRBJ2-7, the V gene TRBV11-1, with D hard to call. The CDR3 has 12 amino acids. V lost 5 bases, J lost 0 bases, and 5 bases lay in between. The germline V gene encodes CDR1 SGHAT and CDR2 FQDESV (reference sequence). The CDR3 bases are TGTGCCAGCAGCCTCGGCTCCTACGAGCAGTACTTC. Its translation is CASSLGSYEQYF.

J is TRBJ1-3 and V is TRBV11-2; the D is unclear. The ends were cut back, 1 base at V and 0 bases at J, with 10 bases in the middle. This CDR3 has 16 amino acids. Germline V CDR1 and CDR2: SGHAT, FQNNGV. In nucleotides, the CDR3 is TGTGCCAGCAGCTTAGGAGCATACGTCTCTGGAAACACCATATATTTT. Its protein product is CASSLGAYVSGNTIYF.

The gene calls are TRBV5-1 and TRBJ2-5, with 8 bases that match TRBD1. Trimming at V came to 2 bases and at J to 5 bases, leaving 2 bases not matched to a gene. CDR1 SGHRS and CDR2 YFSETQ come from the germline V gene. This CDR3 has 13 amino acids. CDR3 in amino acids: CASSLQGVETQYF. The DNA of the CDR3 is TGCGCCAGCAGCTTACAGGGGGTGGAGACCCAGTACTTC.

The genes are TRBV19 and TRBJ1-2; D unclear. Trimming removed 6 bases from V and 5 bases from J, with 16 bases in between. This CDR3 has 14 amino acids. In germline, CDR1 is LNHDA, CDR2 SQIVND (reference sequence). CDR3 protein: CASSSAGKKYGYTF. The CDR3 bases are TGTGCCAGTAGCAGCGCCGGAAAAAAGTATGGCTACACCTTC.

The rearrangement links TRBV3-1 (or the pseudogene TRBV3-2) to TRBJ1-3, with a possible D match to TRBD1 (6 bases). Trimming shortened V by 5 bases and J by 1 base, and 18 bases separated the two germline ends. The CDR3 covers 17 residues. From germline, CDR1 is LGHDT and CDR2 YNNKEL (reference sequence). The CDR3 DNA reads TGTGCCAGCAGCTTCCGATCGGACAGTCGATCTGGAAACACCATATATTTT. Its translation: CASSFRSDSRSGNTIYF.

CDR3 DNA: TGTGCCATCAGTGAGTCGAAGCGGACCTCCTACAATGAGCAGTTCTTC. It encodes CAISESKRTSYNEQFF. The J gene is TRBJ2-1, the V gene TRBV10-3; tentative D call: TRBD2 (5 bases). The germline V and J ends were trimmed by 0 bases and 0 bases, with 9 bases remaining between them. Germline values: CDR1 ENHRY, CDR2 SYGVKD. CDR3 size: 16 residues.

V is TRBV12-3 or TRBV12-4 and J is TRBJ2-2, with D possibly being TRBD1 (6 bases). The CDR3 has 13 residues. Trimming took 3 bases from V and 6 from J, leaving 8 bases between them. CDR3 nucleotide sequence: TGTGCCAGCAGTTTTCAGGGGCCCGGGGAGCTGTTTTTT. Amino acid sequence: CASSFQGPGELFF.

The genes are TRBV6-5 and TRBJ2-1, with 8 bases fitting TRBD2. Per the germline V gene, CDR1 is MNHEY and CDR2 is SVGAGI. This CDR3 region has 16 residues. J was trimmed by 0 bases and V by 2 bases; bases with no gene match: 3. CDR3 region: CASSYGLAGSYNEQFF. The CDR3 region has the DNA TGTGCCAGCAGTTACGGGCTAGCGGGCTCCTACAATGAGCAGTTCTTC.

A single count supports this clone. This chain uses TRBV27 with TRBJ1-1, with TRBD1 matching 9 bases. The CDR3 is 15 residues long. The V gene end was trimmed by 6 bases and the J gene end by 6 bases; junction bases not matched to a gene: 11. Germline V gene sequence: CDR1 MNHEY, CDR2 SMNVEV (reference sequence). CDR3 protein: CASSSTGGMGSEAFF. CDR3 DNA: TGTGCCAGCAGCTCGACAGGGGGGATGGGGTCTGAAGCTTTCTTT.

This sequence joins TRBV19 and TRBJ1-5; 7 positions match TRBD1. The germline CDR1 and CDR2 sequences are LNHDA and SQIVND (reference sequence). V dropped 4 bases and J dropped 4; count of bases not matched to a gene: 10. This CDR3 spans 16 amino acids. CDR3 amino acids: CASSTTGTRRNQPQHF. CDR3 nucleotides: TGTGCCAGTAGTACGACAGGGACCAGGAGGAATCAGCCCCAGCATTTT.

The chain has TRBV28 and TRBJ1-2; D perhaps matches TRBD1 (5 bases). Germline V gene lookup returns CDR1 MDHEN and CDR2 SYDVKM. CDR3 length: 15 amino acids. CDR3 nucleotides: TGTGCTAGTCACCAGAAGGGACTAGCTAACTATGGCTACACCTTC. This sequence encodes CASHQKGLANYGYTF.

The rearrangement joins TRBV7-2 to TRBJ2-7, with 7 bases lining up with TRBD1. CDR3 size: 15 residues. The V and J ends lost 6 bases and 3 bases, in that order; junction bases with no gene match: 11. Germline values: CDR1 SGHTA, CDR2 FQGNSA. The CDR3 DNA reads TGTGCCAGCAGTTATCTCCCAGGGACAGACTACGAGCAGTACTTC. Protein sequence: CASSYLPGTDYEQYF.

This chain joins TRBV19 and TRBJ1-2; D is unclear. Germline values: CDR1 LNHDA, CDR2 SQIVND (reference sequence). The CDR3 covers 11 residues. V was trimmed by 10 bases and J by 5 bases, leaving 11 bases between them. The CDR3 sequence: CATMRGYGYTF. In DNA, the CDR3 is TGTGCCACCATGCGGGGATATGGCTACACCTTC.

The chain carries TRBV24-1 and TRBJ1-4; 9 positions agree with TRBD1. This CDR3 has 16 amino acids. The V and J ends lost 2 bases and 7 bases, in that order; junction bases with no gene match: 7. The germline V gene has CDR1 KGHDR and CDR2 SFDVKD. CDR3 DNA: TGTGCCACCAGTGATTCCAGGGTGACAGGGGGTGAAAAACTGTTTTTT. It specifies CATSDSRVTGGEKLFF.

The chain combines TRBV2 with TRBJ2-5; 9 bases map to TRBD1. This CDR3 has 15 amino acids. Germline-derived CDR1 and CDR2 are SNHLY and FYNNEI. V gave up 1 base and J gave up 3 bases; unmatched junction bases: 3. The DNA for the CDR3 is TGTGCCAGCAGTGAAGAGGGGACAGGGAAAGAGACCCAGTACTTC. This translates into CASSEEGTGKETQYF.

The gene calls are TRBV10-3 and TRBJ1-1; 8 bases agree with TRBD1. This CDR3 is 13 amino acids long. In germline, CDR1 is ENHRY, CDR2 SYGVKD. With 11 bases clipped from V and 0 bases from J, the junction kept 5 bases outside the gene matches. As DNA, the CDR3 is TGTGCCTCCGGACAGGGCATGAACACTGAAGCTTTCTTT. This gives the protein CASGQGMNTEAFF.